These T cell receptor beta chains were read from a single sample in a study of blood T cell repertoires in COVID-19. Method: immunoSEQ multiplex PCR; TCRdb's copy keeps in-frame clones and lacks some. The sample carries about 87,000 clones, roughly 86% recorded once. Sequencing was done on a sample of peripheral blood. These receptors originate from a man aged 35-49 years with acute or convalescent COVID-19. The CDR3 runs from the conserved cysteine through the conserved F or W. The D gene is left open where the match is weak. A clone size is listed for some rows: how often the clone was seen (once, few, many), or a class if it is expanded.

v_call,clone_size,j_call,d_call,cdr3_length,cdr3_nt,cdr3_aa
TRBV24-1,-,TRBJ1-3,-,19,TGTGCCACCAGTGGCCCATTTGGGGGGTGGTGGGCGTCTGGAAACACCATATATTTT,CATSGPFGGWWASGNTIYF
TRBV5-1,few,TRBJ2-2,-,14,TGCGCCAGCAGCCCGAGACAGGCTCTCGGGGAGCTGTTTTTT,CASSPRQALGELFF
TRBV2,-,TRBJ2-7,-,14,TGTGCCAGCAGTGAGGCGGGGATGTGGAACGAGCAGTACTTC,CASSEAGMWNEQYF
TRBV5-6,-,TRBJ2-3,-,16,TGTGCCAGCAGCCTCCTCTCGCGGGATGGGGCAGATACGCAGTATTTT,CASSLLSRDGADTQYF
TRBV6-5,few,TRBJ1-1,-,14,TGTGCCAGCAGTTTAGACCAGGGTTCCAAGGGAGCTTTCTTT,CASSLDQGSKGAFF
TRBV27,-,TRBJ1-2,-,13,TGTGCCAGCAGTTTATCGGGGGGTCTTGGCTACACCTTC,CASSLSGGLGYTF
TRBV6-5,few,TRBJ1-6,-,14,TGTGCCACCTGGGTAGGGGATGGCAATTCACCCCTCCACTTT,CATWVGDGNSPLHF
TRBV3-1/TRBV3-2,-,TRBJ2-1,-,17,TGTGCCAGCAGCCCAACGGGGACCCTTAGGGGGTACAATGAGCAGTTCTTC,CASSPTGTLRGYNEQFF
TRBV12-3/TRBV12-4,-,TRBJ2-3,-,13,TGTGCCAGCAGTTCCCCAGTGGTAGATACGCAGTATTTT,CASSSPVVDTQYF
TRBV4-1,once,TRBJ1-2,-,12,TGCGCCAGCAGCCAAGATGGGGAGAAGGAGTGGTTC,CASSQDGEKEWF
TRBV29-1,-,TRBJ2-1,-,12,TGCAGCGTTGGATTTCAGTACAATGAGCAGTTCTTC,CSVGFQYNEQFF
TRBV30,-,TRBJ1-1,TRBD1,14,TGTGCCTGGACTAACAGGGGAAGATGGACTGAAGCTTTCTTT,CAWTNRGRWTEAFF
TRBV7-3,once,TRBJ2-5,-,15,TGTGCCAGCAGCTTAATGTCAGGGGAGTCAGAGACCCAGTACTTC,CASSLMSGESETQYF
TRBV4-3,-,TRBJ2-7,TRBD1,16,TGCGCCAGCAGCCAAGCGCCGGGACAGTCGACCTACGAGCAGTACTTC,CASSQAPGQSTYEQYF
TRBV15,-,TRBJ1-6,-,16,TGTGCCACCAGCAGAGACCCGAGCTCCTATAATTCACCCCTCCACTTT,CATSRDPSSYNSPLHF
TRBV20-1,-,TRBJ2-3,-,11,TGCAGTGCGCGGGGAACAGATACGCAGTATTTT,CSARGTDTQYF
TRBV30,-,TRBJ1-1,-,11,TGTGCCTGGAGCGCAGGGGCTGAAGCTTTCTTT,CAWSAGAEAFF
TRBV5-1,once,TRBJ1-4,TRBD1,15,TGCGCCAGCAGTTCGGGGACAGGGGCATCTGAAAAACTGTTTTTT,CASSSGTGASEKLFF
TRBV2,once,TRBJ1-2,-,13,TGTGCCAGCATCTCAGGGGATCACTATGGCTACACCTTC,CASISGDHYGYTF
TRBV10-3,-,TRBJ1-1,TRBD1,16,TGTGCCACAGCCGAGAGGGGACAGAGAATGAACACTGAAGCTTTCTTT,CATAERGQRMNTEAFF
TRBV19,once,TRBJ2-7,TRBD2,15,TGTGCCAGTAGTGCCGGGGGGGGGTCCGGGCACGAGCAGTACTTC,CASSAGGGSGHEQYF
TRBV5-5,-,TRBJ2-7,TRBD2,18,TGTGCCAGCAGCTTTGTAATGTTGGGGACTACAACTACTTGGGAGCAGTACTTC,CASSFVMLGTTTTWEQYF
TRBV2,-,TRBJ1-6,-,15,TGTGCCAGCAGTGAAGAGGGGCTTGGGAATTCACCCTTCCACTTT,CASSEEGLGNSPFHF
TRBV3-1/TRBV3-2,-,TRBJ2-1,-,14,TGTGCCAGCAGCCAATGGACTGGGTACAATGAGCAGTTCTTC,CASSQWTGYNEQFF
TRBV30,-,TRBJ1-3,TRBD1,16,TGTGCCTGGAGCAGGGCAGGGGGCAGCTCTGGAAACACCATATATTTT,CAWSRAGGSSGNTIYF
TRBV6-1,-,TRBJ2-7,TRBD2,15,TGTGCCAGCAGTGAAATGGGACTAGCTTTCTACGAGCAGTACTTC,CASSEMGLAFYEQYF
TRBV4-2,-,TRBJ2-5,TRBD2,19,TGTGCCAGCAGCCAAGATCGGGGCCCGGGAGCGGGGTTTCAAGAGACCCAGTACTTC,CASSQDRGPGAGFQETQYF
TRBV6-2/TRBV6-3,-,TRBJ2-5,TRBD2,16,TGTGCCAGCAGTGCCCCAAGCGGGGGGGCGCAAGAGACCCAGTACTTC,CASSAPSGGAQETQYF
TRBV30,-,TRBJ1-5,-,12,TGTGCCTGGGGACATAGCAATCAGCCCCAGCATTTT,CAWGHSNQPQHF
TRBV5-1,-,TRBJ1-2,TRBD1,14,TGCGCCAGCAGCCGGGACAGCCCTAACTATGGCTACACCTTC,CASSRDSPNYGYTF